Given below is one TCR beta chain in context. The data originate from a study of beta chain features in type 1 diabetes. Investigators reverse transcribed all isolated RNA, so they sequenced expressed TCRB transcripts. Measured with immunoSEQ multiplex PCR; TCRdb has only the in-frame clones, and not every one. Altogether under 800,000 clones are present, about 16% being singletons, with the ten largest covering about 0.097%. Trimming cost V 6 bases and J 3 bases; bases outside gene matches: 4. This CDR3 is 15 amino acids long. Germline CDR1 and CDR2: SGHTA and FQGNSA. Input material: naive CD4+ T cells from blood. The chain recombines TRBV7-2 with TRBJ2-1; TRBD2 aligns across 11 bases. This clonotype was obtained from a man aged 18-30 years in good health. CDR3 bases: TGTGCCAGCAGGCCACTAGCGGGAGTCTACAATGAGCAGTTCTTC. As protein: CASRPLAGVYNEQFF. Full variable domain (outside the CDR3, taken from reference TRBV7-2 and TRBJ2-1): GAGVSQSPSNKVTEKGKDVELRCDPISGHTALYWYRQSLGQGLEFLIYFQGNSAPDKSGLPSDRFSAERTGGSVSTLTIQRTQQEDSAVYLCASRPLAGVYNEQFFGPGTRLTVL.